This T cell receptor (beta chain) came from a study of metastatic and nonmetastatic thyroid tumors. In this sample, this clone turned up many times. TCRdb redid the clone calls on the PCR reads using MiXCR. The table lists roughly 32,000 clones, about 18% of them singletons, with over 9.5% in the top ten. Patients had received no treatment of any kind before thyroid surgery. Germline CDR1 and CDR2: DFQATT and SNEGSKA (reference sequence). The ends were cut back, 0 bases at V and 0 bases at J, with 6 bases in the middle. The CDR3 loop spans 13 amino acids. Specimen: blood. This sequence originates from a female donor with papillary thyroid cancer or a benign thyroid nodule (not recorded which). Some clones in this sample may be carry-over from other donors' samples. V usage is TRBV20-1 and J usage is TRBJ2-7; D gene ambiguous. The DNA of the CDR3 is TGCAGTGCTAGAGACGACCTCTCCTACGAGCAGTACTTC. Its protein product is CSARDDLSYEQYF.